This is a list of T cell receptor beta chains from one sample in a study of cytomegalovirus exposure and HLA in healthy donors. Some clones are missing from TCRdb's copy, which holds only in-frame ones; the method was immunoSEQ multiplex PCR. The repertoire includes under 200,000 clones, roughly 84% of them detected once, and 0.38% sits in the top ten. Input material: PBMCs. Source of these receptors: a boy younger than 10 in good health and CMV-seronegative. Each CDR3 is given with its conserved first and last residue. The D gene is left open where the match is weak. Only some rows state a clone size, as once, few, many or a class for expanded clones.

DNA: TGTGCCAGTAGAGAAATAGCGGGGCAGACCTACGAGCAGTACTTC; CDR3: CASREIAGQTYEQYF; D: TRBD2; J: TRBJ2-7; V: TRBV19; size: .
DNA: TGCGCCAGCAGCTTGGTGACCCTAGCGGGTAATGAGCAGTTCTTC; CDR3: CASSLVTLAGNEQFF; D: TRBD2; J: TRBJ2-1; V: TRBV5-1; size: .
DNA: TGTGCCAGCAGGAGCTACGGTGAGCAGTACTTC; CDR3: CASRSYGEQYF; D: .; J: TRBJ2-7; V: TRBV2; size: .
DNA: TGTGCCATCGGGACAGAGATGAACACTGAAGCTTTCTTT; CDR3: CAIGTEMNTEAFF; D: TRBD1; J: TRBJ1-1; V: TRBV10-3; size: few
DNA: TGTGCCAGCAGTTTGACTAGCGGGATCTACGAGCAGTACTTC; CDR3: CASSLTSGIYEQYF; D: TRBD2; J: TRBJ2-7; V: TRBV27; size: .
DNA: TGTGCCAGCACTCTCACCGGGGAGCTGTTTTTT; CDR3: CASTLTGELFF; D: .; J: TRBJ2-2; V: TRBV5-4; size: .
DNA: TGTGCCAGCAGCGAAATCGGACTAGCGGGAGGGGCGTACGAGCAGTACTTC; CDR3: CASSEIGLAGGAYEQYF; D: TRBD2; J: TRBJ2-7; V: TRBV5-4; size: .
DNA: TGTGCCAGCAGCACATTGAACACTGAAGCTTTCTTT; CDR3: CASSTLNTEAFF; D: .; J: TRBJ1-1; V: TRBV5-4; size: .
DNA: TGTGCCAGCAGTGAGGCACACGGGGAGACCCAGTACTTC; CDR3: CASSEAHGETQYF; D: .; J: TRBJ2-5; V: TRBV25-1; size: once
DNA: TGTGCCTGGAGTGTGTCCCGGAGACCCCAAGAGACCCAGTACTTC; CDR3: CAWSVSRRPQETQYF; D: .; J: TRBJ2-5; V: TRBV30; size: .
DNA: TGTGCCAGCTCAGTTGACAGCACCGGGGAGCTGTTTTTT; CDR3: CASSVDSTGELFF; D: .; J: TRBJ2-2; V: TRBV18; size: .
DNA: TGTGCCAGCAGCCGACAGGGAATGAACACTGAAGCTTTCTTT; CDR3: CASSRQGMNTEAFF; D: TRBD1; J: TRBJ1-1; V: TRBV7-6; size: .